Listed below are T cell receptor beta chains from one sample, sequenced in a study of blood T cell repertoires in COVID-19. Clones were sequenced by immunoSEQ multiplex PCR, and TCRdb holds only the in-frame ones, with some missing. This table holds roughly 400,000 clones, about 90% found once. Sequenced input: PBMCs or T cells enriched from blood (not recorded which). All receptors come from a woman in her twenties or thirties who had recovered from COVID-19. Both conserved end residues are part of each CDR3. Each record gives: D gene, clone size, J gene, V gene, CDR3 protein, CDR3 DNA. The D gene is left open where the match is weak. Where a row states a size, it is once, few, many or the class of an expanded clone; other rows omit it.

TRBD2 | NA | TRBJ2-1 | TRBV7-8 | CALRLAGTNEQFF | TGTGCCTTAAGACTAGCGGGAACCAATGAGCAGTTCTTC
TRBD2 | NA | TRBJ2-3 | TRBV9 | CASSGVAGELTDTQYF | TGTGCCAGCAGCGGGGTAGCGGGAGAACTCACAGATACGCAGTATTTT
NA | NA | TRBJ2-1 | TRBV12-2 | CASRSPDRASYNEQFF | TGTGCAAGTCGCTCGCCCGACAGGGCCTCCTACAATGAGCAGTTCTTC
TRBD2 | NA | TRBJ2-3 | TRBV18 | CASSPSSSGAGDTQYF | TGTGCCAGCTCACCATCTTCTAGCGGGGCCGGGGATACGCAGTATTTT
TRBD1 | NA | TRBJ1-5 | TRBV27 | CASRPRDRHQPQHF | TGTGCCAGCAGACCCCGGGACAGACATCAGCCCCAGCATTTT
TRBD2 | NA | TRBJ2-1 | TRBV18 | CASSPSAGVGFYNEQFF | TGTGCCAGCTCACCTAGTGCGGGAGTGGGGTTCTACAATGAGCAGTTCTTC
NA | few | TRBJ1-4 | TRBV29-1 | CSVEVRGHEKLFF | TGCAGCGTTGAAGTCAGGGGACATGAAAAACTGTTTTTT
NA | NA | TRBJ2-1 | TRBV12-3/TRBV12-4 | CATLFGNNEQFF | TGTGCCACCCTTTTCGGGAACAATGAGCAGTTCTTC
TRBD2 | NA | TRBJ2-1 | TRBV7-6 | CASSYLPQLAGGLDEQFF | TGTGCCAGCAGCTACCTACCCCAACTAGCGGGCGGTTTGGATGAGCAGTTCTTC
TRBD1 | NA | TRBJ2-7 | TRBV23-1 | CASFSGRTGRLGEQYF | TGCGCCAGCTTCAGTGGGCGGACAGGGAGGTTGGGCGAGCAGTACTTC
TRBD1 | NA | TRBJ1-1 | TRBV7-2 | CASSLRQGNTEAFF | TGTGCCAGCAGCTTAAGACAGGGAAACACTGAAGCTTTCTTT
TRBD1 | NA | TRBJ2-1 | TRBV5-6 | CASSGQASMNHNEQFF | TGTGCCAGCAGTGGACAGGCGTCGATGAACCACAATGAGCAGTTCTTC
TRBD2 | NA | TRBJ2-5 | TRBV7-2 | CASGTSGLETQYF | TGTGCCAGCGGGACTAGCGGGTTAGAGACCCAGTACTTC